This TCR beta chain was retrieved from a study of vaccination effects on CD4 cells after COVID-19. Only in-frame clones appear in the TCRdb table, and some are missing; sequencing was by immunoSEQ multiplex PCR. This table has approximately 30,000 clones, 70% to 75% appearing once. Concerning this clone itself: Its antigen is unknown.

The CDR3 sequence is 17 residues long. The V gene's germline CDR1 is LNHNV and CDR2 YYDKDF (reference sequence). The V gene lost 0 bases and the J gene lost 8 bases, with 20 bases spanning the gap. Before sequencing, viral peptide pools were used by the ViraFEST assay to expand antigen-specific CD4+ T cells. Following a roughly 11-day culture, CD4+ T cells were purified. Either the BNT162b2 or mRNA-1273 vaccine was given to participants in two doses. Half of the medium was exchanged for IL-2 medium on both days 3 and 7. This sequence joins TRBV15 and TRBJ1-5; weak D call: TRBD1 (5 bases). This receptor was taken from a human donor who received a COVID-19 vaccine. Sequenced material: CD4+ T cells from PBMCs cultured with HCoV-NL63 spike peptides, taken after COVID-19 vaccination. CDR3 amino acids: CATSREKGTERREPQHF. As DNA, the CDR3 is TGTGCCACCAGCAGAGAAAAGGGGACGGAAAGGAGGGAGCCCCAGCATTTT.